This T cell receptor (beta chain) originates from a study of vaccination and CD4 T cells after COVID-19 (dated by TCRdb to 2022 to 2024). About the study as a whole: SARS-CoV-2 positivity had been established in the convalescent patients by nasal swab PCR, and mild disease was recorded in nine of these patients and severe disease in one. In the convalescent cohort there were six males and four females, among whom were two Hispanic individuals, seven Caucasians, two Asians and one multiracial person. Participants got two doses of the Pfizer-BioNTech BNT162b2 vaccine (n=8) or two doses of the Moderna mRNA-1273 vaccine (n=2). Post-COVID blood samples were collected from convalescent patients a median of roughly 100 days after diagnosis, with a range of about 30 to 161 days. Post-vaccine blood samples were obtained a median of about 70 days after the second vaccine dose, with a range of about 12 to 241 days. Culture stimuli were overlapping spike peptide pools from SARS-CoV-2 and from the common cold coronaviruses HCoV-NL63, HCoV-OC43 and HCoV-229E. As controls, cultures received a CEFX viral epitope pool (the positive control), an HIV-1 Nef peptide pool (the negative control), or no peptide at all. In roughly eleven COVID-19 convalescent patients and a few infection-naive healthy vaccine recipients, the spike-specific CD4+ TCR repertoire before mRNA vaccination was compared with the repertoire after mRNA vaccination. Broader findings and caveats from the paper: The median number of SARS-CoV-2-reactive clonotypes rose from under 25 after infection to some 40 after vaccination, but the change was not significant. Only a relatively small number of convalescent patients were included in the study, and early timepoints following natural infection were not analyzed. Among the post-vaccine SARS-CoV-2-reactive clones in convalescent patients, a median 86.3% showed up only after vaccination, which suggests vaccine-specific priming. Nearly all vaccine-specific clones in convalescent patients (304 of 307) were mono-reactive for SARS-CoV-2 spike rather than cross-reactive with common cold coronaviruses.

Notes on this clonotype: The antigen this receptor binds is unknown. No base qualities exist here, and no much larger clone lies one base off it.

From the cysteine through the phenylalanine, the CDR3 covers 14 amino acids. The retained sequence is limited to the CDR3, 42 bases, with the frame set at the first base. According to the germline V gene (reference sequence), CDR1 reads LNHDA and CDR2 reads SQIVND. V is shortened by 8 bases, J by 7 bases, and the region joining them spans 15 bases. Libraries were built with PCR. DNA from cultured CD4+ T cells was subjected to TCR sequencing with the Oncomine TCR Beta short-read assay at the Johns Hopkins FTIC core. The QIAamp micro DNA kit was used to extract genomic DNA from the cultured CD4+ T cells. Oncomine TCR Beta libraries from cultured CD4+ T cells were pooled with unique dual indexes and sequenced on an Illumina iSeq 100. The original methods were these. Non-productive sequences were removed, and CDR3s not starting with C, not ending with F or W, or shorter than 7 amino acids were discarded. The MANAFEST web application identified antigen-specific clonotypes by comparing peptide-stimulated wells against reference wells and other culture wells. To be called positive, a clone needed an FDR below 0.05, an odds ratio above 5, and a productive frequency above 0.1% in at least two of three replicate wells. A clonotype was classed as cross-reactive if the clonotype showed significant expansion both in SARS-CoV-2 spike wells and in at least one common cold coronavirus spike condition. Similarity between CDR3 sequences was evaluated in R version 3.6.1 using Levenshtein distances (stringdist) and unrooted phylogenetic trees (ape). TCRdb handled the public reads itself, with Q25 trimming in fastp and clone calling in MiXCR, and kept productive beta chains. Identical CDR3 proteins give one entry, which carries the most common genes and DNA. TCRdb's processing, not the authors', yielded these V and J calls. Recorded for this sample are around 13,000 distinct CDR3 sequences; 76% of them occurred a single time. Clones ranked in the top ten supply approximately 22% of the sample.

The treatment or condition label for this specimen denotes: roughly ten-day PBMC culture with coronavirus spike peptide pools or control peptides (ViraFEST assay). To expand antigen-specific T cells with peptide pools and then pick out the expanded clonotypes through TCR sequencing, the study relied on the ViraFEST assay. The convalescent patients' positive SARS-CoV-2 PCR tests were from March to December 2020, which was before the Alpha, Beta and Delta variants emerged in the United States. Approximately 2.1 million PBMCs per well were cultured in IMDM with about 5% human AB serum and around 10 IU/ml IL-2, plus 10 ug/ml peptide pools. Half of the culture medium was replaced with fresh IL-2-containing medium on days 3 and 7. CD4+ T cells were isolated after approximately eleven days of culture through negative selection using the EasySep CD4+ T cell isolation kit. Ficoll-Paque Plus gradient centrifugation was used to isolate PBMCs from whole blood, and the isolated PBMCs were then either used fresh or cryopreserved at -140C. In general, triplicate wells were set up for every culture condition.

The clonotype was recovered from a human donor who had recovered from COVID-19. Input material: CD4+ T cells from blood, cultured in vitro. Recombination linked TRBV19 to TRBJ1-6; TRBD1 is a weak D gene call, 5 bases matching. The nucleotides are TGTGCCAGTCACCCGGACACCTCAAATTCACCCCTCCACTTT. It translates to CASHPDTSNSPLHF. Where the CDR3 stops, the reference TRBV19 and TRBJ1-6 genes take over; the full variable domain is DGGITQSPKYLFRKEGQNVTLSCEQNLNHDAMYWYRQDPGQGLRLIYYSQIVNDFQKGDIAEGYSVSREKKESFPLTVTSAQKNPTAFYLCASHPDTSNSPLHFGNGTRLTVT.